What follows are 10 T cell receptor beta chains derived from one specimen sequenced in a study of blood T cell repertoires in COVID-19 (dated by TCRdb to 2020 to 2021). The method was the immunoSEQ multiplex PCR assay. TCRdb limited this immuneACCESS table to in-frame rearrangements with V and J called. A share of clones is missing; checked studies link under half to unresolved V genes, and the rest is unexplained. The sample has roughly 230,000 clones on record, roughly 91% of them singletons. In total, the top ten clones hold roughly 0.89% of the sample. The sample comprised peripheral blood. These receptors all come from a man aged 25 to 40 with COVID-19, enrolled during active disease.

The J gene is TRBJ1-5, the V gene TRBV5-5, with no clear D. V lost 1 base to trimming and J lost 0 bases, with 11 bases between them. The CDR3 has 16 amino acids. Germline lookup yields CDR1 SGHKS and CDR2 YYEKEE (reference sequence). Written as DNA, the CDR3 is TGTGCCAGCAGCTTGACACCTTATAATAGCAATCAGCCCCAGCATTTT. Its protein is CASSLTPYNSNQPQHF. The full variable domain, with the rest looked up from reference TRBV5-5 and TRBJ1-5, is DAGVTQSPTHLIKTRGQQVTLRCSPISGHKSVSWYQQVLGQGPQFIFQYYEKEERGRGNFPDRFSARQFPNYSSELNVNALLLGDSALYLCASSLTPYNSNQPQHFGDGTRLSIL.

The chain is built from TRBV29-1 and TRBJ2-2; 7 bases line up with TRBD2. Germline CDR1 SQVTM, CDR2 ANQGSEA. The CDR3 is made up of 14 amino acids. With V trimmed by 5 bases and J by 0 bases, 3 bases remained unmatched. DNA for the CDR3: TGCAGCGTTTCGGGGGGACCGAACACCGGGGAGCTGTTTTTT. As protein: CSVSGGPNTGELFF.

The rearrangement links TRBV5-1 to TRBJ1-1; TRBD1 might be the D (5 bases). Germline loops: CDR1 SGHRS, CDR2 YFSETQ. The CDR3 is made up of 14 amino acids. V dropped 0 bases and J dropped 5 bases, with 11 bases sitting between them. CDR3 bases: TGCGCCAGCAGCTTGGCCGGGGGTGAAACTGAAGCTTTCTTT. Translated: CASSLAGGETEAFF.

The CDR3 nucleotides are TGTGCCAGCAGTGCAACAGGGGGCGCCGCCATATATTTT. Its protein is CASSATGGAAIYF. The V and J genes are TRBV12-3 or TRBV12-4 and TRBJ1-3; TRBD1 agrees at 9 bases. Unmatched junction bases numbered 7, after V lost 5 bases and J lost 11 bases. This CDR3 contains 13 residues.

A few counts support this clone. The J gene is TRBJ2-7, the V gene TRBV7-9, with 11 bases fitting TRBD1. The germline CDR1 and CDR2 sequences are SEHNR and FQNEAQ (reference sequence). V gave up 5 bases and J gave up 3 bases; unmatched junction bases: 6. The CDR3 runs 15 residues. CDR3 DNA: TGTGCCAGCAGCATAACCGGGACAGGGGGCTACGAGCAGTACTTC. Protein sequence: CASSITGTGGYEQYF.

As to this clone: A junction boundary mismatches the germline segment, possibly from a read error. The genes are TRBV25-1 and TRBJ2-3, with 11 positions matching TRBD2. This CDR3 contains 16 residues. The germline V gene encodes CDR1 MGHDK and CDR2 SYGVNS. The CDR3 DNA reads as TGTGCCAGCAGCGAATGGGGTAGCGGGGGGGAGGGTACGCAGTATTTT. This gives the protein CASSEWGSGGEGTQYF.

This chain connects TRBV9 to TRBJ2-2, with a possible D match to TRBD2 (5 bases). Trimming removed 3 bases at V and 5 bases at J, with 5 bases between. The length of the CDR3 is 12 residues. Germline CDR1 SGDLS, CDR2 YYNGEE. DNA of the CDR3: TGTGCCAGCAGCGCGGGGACCGGGGAGCTGTTTTTT. The encoded protein is CASSAGTGELFF.

The V call is TRBV7-3, the J call TRBJ1-2, with 8 bases aligning to TRBD1. Germline lookup yields CDR1 SGHTA and CDR2 FQGTGA. The CDR3 loop spans 15 amino acids. Unmatched junction bases numbered 9, after V lost 5 bases and J lost 4 bases. The DNA for the CDR3 is TGTGCCAGCAGCCCCGACACAGGGGGGGGCTATGGCTACACCTTC. Its protein is CASSPDTGGGYGYTF.

The chain uses TRBV15 and TRBJ2-1, with D possibly matching TRBD1 (6 bases). The CDR3 contains 17 residues. Germline V lookup: CDR1 LNHNV, CDR2 YYDKDF (reference sequence). V lost 3 bases to trimming and J lost 0 bases, with 15 bases between them. CDR3: CATSSLAGDSSYNEQFF. In nucleotides, the CDR3 is TGTGCCACCAGCAGCTTAGCAGGGGATAGCTCCTACAATGAGCAGTTCTTC.

The rearrangement uses TRBV5-4 and TRBJ2-7; 9 bases match TRBD1. Trimming cost V 0 bases and J 6 bases; bases outside gene matches: 7. The CDR3 consists of 15 residues. Germline V gene data show CDR1 as SGHNT and CDR2 as YYREEE (reference sequence). The CDR3 region has the DNA TGTGCCAGCAGCTTGGGGGGACAGGGCCGACTCGAGCAGTACTTC. Amino acid sequence: CASSLGGQGRLEQYF.